This T cell receptor (beta chain) was captured in a study of vaccination effects on CD4 cells after COVID-19. Generated by immunoSEQ multiplex PCR, the TCRdb table keeps only in-frame clones and is missing some. This table holds tens of thousands of clones, roughly 73% found once. Ahead of sequencing, the ViraFEST assay grew antigen-specific CD4+ T cells using viral peptide pools. It was after approximately 11 days of culture that CD4+ T cells were isolated. The cohort was immunized with two doses of either the BNT162b2 or mRNA-1273 vaccine. Vaccine recipients lacked prior SARS-CoV-2 infection and had negative nucleocapsid antibodies. The researchers cultured some 1.9 million PBMC per well with approximately 10 IU/ml IL-2 and 8 to 10 ug/ml peptides. Each culture had half its medium swapped for IL-2 medium on days 3 and 7. For this clone: Antigen specificity is unknown.

V shed 8 bases and J 2 bases; nucleotides not matched to a gene: 7. The V gene's germline CDR1 is MNHEY and CDR2 SVGAGI. CDR3 size: 14 residues. This TCR was sampled from a human donor who received a COVID-19 vaccine. The starting material was CD4+ T cells from PBMCs cultured with HCoV-229E spike peptides, obtained after COVID-19 vaccination. The chain links TRBV6-5 to TRBJ2-3, with 7 bases that match TRBD2. CDR3: CASLTGGTTDTQYF. The CDR3 DNA sequence: TGTGCCAGCCTCACGGGGGGAACCACAGATACGCAGTATTTT.